Below, 22 T cell receptor beta chains from the same sample are listed, as sequenced in a study of cytomegalovirus exposure and HLA in healthy donors. PCR was performed using 60 Vbeta and 13 Jbeta primers. The method was immunoSEQ multiplex PCR; TCRdb's version includes in-frame clones alone and lacks a portion of them. Its clone listing holds about 200,000 clones. What was sequenced was PBMCs. The receptors shown here come from a boy aged 5-17 years in good health and CMV-seronegative.

The rearrangement links TRBV4-1 to TRBJ1-1; tentative D call: TRBD1 (5 bases). CDR1 MGHRA and CDR2 YSYEKL come from the germline V gene. The CDR3 sequence is 16 residues long. V lost 0 bases, J lost 4 bases, and 15 bases lay in between. CDR3 in amino acids: CASSQETGSRATEAFF. As DNA, the CDR3 is TGCGCCAGCAGCCAAGAGACCGGGAGCAGGGCCACTGAAGCTTTCTTT.

This rearrangement joins TRBV11-2 to TRBJ1-2; no clear D gene. The V gene lost 0 bases and the J gene lost 7 bases, with 9 bases spanning the gap. From germline, CDR1 is SGHAT and CDR2 FQNNGV. The CDR3 contains 13 residues. CDR3 sequence: CASSLDLNGGYTF. The CDR3 DNA reads as TGTGCCAGCAGCTTAGATCTGAACGGTGGCTACACCTTC.

The gene calls are TRBV5-1 and TRBJ2-6, with a tentative D call TRBD1 (5 bases). V lost 3 bases, J lost 0 bases, and 13 bases lay in between. The germline V gene encodes CDR1 SGHRS and CDR2 YFSETQ. This CDR3 is built from 17 residues. DNA of the CDR3: TGCGCCAGCAGCTGGGGCAGTTCCCCCTCTGGGGCCAACGTCCTGACTTTC. It encodes CASSWGSSPSGANVLTF.

Concerning this clone: This same CDR3 is encoded by further DNA sequences in the sample. The rearrangement joins TRBV10-3 to TRBJ2-1, with 7 bases that match TRBD2. V shed 3 bases, J shed 7 bases, and the junction held 9 bases outside the gene matches. CDR1 is ENHRY and CDR2 is SYGVKD in the germline V gene. The CDR3 covers 15 residues. CDR3 in DNA: TGTGCCATCAGTGATCGAGCGGGGATTGAAAATGAGCAGTTCTTC. Its translation: CAISDRAGIENEQFF.

The genes are TRBV6-6 and TRBJ2-7, with a tentative D call TRBD2 (5 bases). CDR3 length: 14 residues. Trimming took off 9 bases at V and 2 bases at J, with 17 bases between the two ends. In germline, CDR1 is MNHNY, CDR2 SVGAGI (reference sequence). The DNA for the CDR3 is TGTGCCAGTTCCGGGAAATTCATCACCTACGAGCAGTACTTC. This translates into CASSGKFITYEQYF.

The chain combines TRBV5-6 with TRBJ1-2; a possible D gene is TRBD1 (6 bases). Deletions cut 4 bases from V and 6 bases from J, with 25 bases between. Germline lookup yields CDR1 SGHDT and CDR2 YYEEEE. The CDR3 spans 17 residues. The CDR3: CASSEWTEAFVMDGYTF. DNA of the CDR3: TGTGCCAGCAGCGAGTGGACAGAGGCCTTCGTGATGGATGGCTACACCTTC. Using reference TRBV5-6 and TRBJ1-2 for the parts outside the CDR3, the full variable domain is DAGVTQSPTHLIKTRGQQVTLRCSPKSGHDTVSWYQQALGQGPQFIFQYYEEEERQRGNFPDRFSGHQFPNYSSELNVNALLLGDSALYLCASSEWTEAFVMDGYTFGSGTRLTVV.

V gene TRBV12-5 combines with J gene TRBJ2-2; 9 bases align to TRBD1. Per germline, CDR1 LGHNT and CDR2 FRNRAP. V was pared by 6 bases and J by 6 bases, with 11 bases of the junction left unmatched. The CDR3 consists of 16 residues. This CDR3 is CASGLGQGGFAGELFF. CDR3 in DNA: TGTGCTAGTGGCCTGGGACAGGGTGGTTTCGCCGGGGAGCTGTTTTTT.

The chain couples TRBV4-1 to TRBJ2-7; unclear D gene. Trimming removed 0 bases from V and 1 base from J, with 10 bases in between. The CDR3 sequence is 15 residues long. CDR1 MGHRA and CDR2 YSYEKL come from the germline V gene. This CDR3 reads CASSQERVGSYEQYF. The CDR3 bases are TGCGCCAGCAGCCAAGAACGGGTTGGTTCCTACGAGCAGTACTTC.

V and J are TRBV11-2 and TRBJ1-6; 7 bases line up with TRBD1. The CDR3 extends over 16 amino acids. Germline-derived CDR1 and CDR2 are SGHAT and FQNNGV. Unmatched junction bases numbered 10, after V lost 5 bases and J lost 6 bases. CDR3 loop: CASSPSDRDSNSPLHF. Written as DNA, the CDR3 is TGTGCCAGCAGCCCTTCCGACAGGGACAGTAATTCACCCCTCCACTTT.

J is TRBJ1-1 and V is TRBV28; D might be TRBD1 (5 bases). With 7 bases removed from V and 3 bases from J, the gap between germline ends came to 12 bases. The CDR3 sequence is 13 residues long. Germline V gene data show CDR1 as MDHEN and CDR2 as SYDVKM. The CDR3 DNA sequence: TGTGCCAGCACATCGACGGGGGACACTGAAGCTTTCTTT. This codes for CASTSTGDTEAFF. Looking up the rest from reference TRBV28 and TRBJ1-1 gives the full variable domain: DVKVTQSSRYLVKRTGEKVFLECVQDMDHENMFWYRQDPGLGLRLIYFSYDVKMKEKGDIPEGYSVSREKKERFSLILESASTNQTSMYLCASTSTGDTEAFFGQGTRLTVV.

The genes are TRBV5-1 and TRBJ2-2; tentatively, D is TRBD2 (6 bases). Germline CDR1 SGHRS, CDR2 YFSETQ. The CDR3 totals 18 residues. V was shortened by 0 bases and J by 6 bases, with 21 bases between the two germline ends. The CDR3 is CASSLVVGRSPRAGELFF. CDR3 DNA sequence: TGCGCCAGCAGCTTGGTGGTCGGGAGAAGCCCTCGGGCCGGGGAGCTGTTTTTT.

V gene TRBV6-5 combines with J gene TRBJ2-3; a weak D match, TRBD1 (6 bases). V was shortened by 6 bases and J by 2 bases, with 15 bases between the two germline ends. Germline V CDR1 and CDR2: MNHEY, SVGAGI. This CDR3 comprises 15 residues. The CDR3 sequence is CASSPRQVTTDTQYF. CDR3 sequence (DNA): TGTGCCAGCAGCCCCAGACAGGTCACCACAGATACGCAGTATTTT.

The V and J genes are TRBV4-2 and TRBJ2-4; 16 bases align to TRBD2. CDR3 size: 20 residues. V trimming: 0 bases; J trimming: 0 bases; junction bases outside the gene matches: 5. The germline V gene has CDR1 LGHNA and CDR2 YNFKEQ. The CDR3 coding sequence is TGTGCCAGCAGCCAAGAACCCGGGACTAGCGGGGGGGCAGCCAAAAACATTCAGTACTTC. This encodes CASSQEPGTSGGAAKNIQYF.

The chain joins TRBV5-6 to TRBJ2-7; 10 positions match TRBD1. This CDR3 has 15 residues. Germline CDR1 reads SGHDT; CDR2 reads YYEEEE. With 4 bases clipped from V and 1 base from J, the junction kept 5 bases outside the gene matches. This CDR3 is CASSRTGGSSYEQYF. CDR3 nucleotides: TGTGCCAGCAGCCGGACAGGGGGTTCTTCCTACGAGCAGTACTTC.

This sequence joins TRBV7-3 and TRBJ2-1, with D perhaps TRBD1 (6 bases). With 2 bases removed from V and 0 bases from J, the gap between germline ends came to 11 bases. Germline values: CDR1 SGHTA, CDR2 FQGTGA. This CDR3 is 16 amino acids long. CDR3 residues: CASSLSTGSSYNEQFF. The CDR3 nucleotides read TGTGCCAGCAGCTTATCTACAGGGAGCTCCTACAATGAGCAGTTCTTC.

The chain carries TRBV7-9 and TRBJ1-1; D uncertain. This CDR3 has 13 residues. Germline CDR1 reads SEHNR; CDR2 reads FQNEAQ (reference sequence). Trimming took off 1 base at V and 5 bases at J, with 8 bases between the two ends. The CDR3, as DNA: TGTGCCAGCAGCTTAGGGTTACATACTGAAGCTTTCTTT. It translates to CASSLGLHTEAFF.

The chain recombines TRBV4-1 with TRBJ1-2; 9 bases are a match to TRBD1. This CDR3 has 16 residues. Germline lookup yields CDR1 MGHRA and CDR2 YSYEKL. V was clipped by 4 bases and J by 0 bases; unmatched bases: 6. This CDR3 reads CASSLGTGRANYGYTF. For the CDR3, the DNA is TGCGCCAGCAGCCTCGGGACAGGGAGGGCTAACTATGGCTACACCTTC.

The chain links TRBV6-5 to TRBJ2-1; tentative D call: TRBD1 (6 bases). In germline, CDR1 is MNHEY, CDR2 SVGAGI. V lost 10 bases and J lost 0, with 16 bases in between. The length of the CDR3 is 15 residues. CDR3 region: CAISPRQVSYNEQFF. The CDR3 DNA reads as TGTGCCATCTCTCCCCGACAGGTCTCCTACAATGAGCAGTTCTTC.

The chain carries TRBV19 and TRBJ1-6; D perhaps matches TRBD1 (6 bases). V was shortened by 3 bases and J by 8 bases, with 11 bases between the two germline ends. This CDR3 region has 14 residues. Germline CDR1 is LNHDA and CDR2 is SQIVND (reference sequence). The CDR3 is CASSMGHRDSPLHF. CDR3 in DNA: TGTGCCAGTAGTATGGGTCACAGGGATTCACCCCTCCACTTT.

The chain uses TRBV7-2 and TRBJ2-5; 9 positions agree with TRBD1. The DNA matches TRBJ2-7 better at its end, which makes the J call doubtful. There are 16 residues in the CDR3. Germline V gene sequence: CDR1 SGHTA, CDR2 FQGNSA. Here the CDR3 reads CASSLTGTGSSYEQYF. The CDR3, as DNA: TGTGCCAGCAGCTTAACCGGGACAGGGTCCTCCTACGAGCAGTACTTC.

J is TRBJ2-3 and V is TRBV5-4; 8 bases line up with TRBD2. V trimming: 4 bases; J trimming: 0 bases; junction bases outside the gene matches: 7. Germline V gene lookup returns CDR1 SGHNT and CDR2 YYREEE (reference sequence). The CDR3 sequence is 16 residues long. DNA of the CDR3: TGTGCCAGCAGCCCAAGGACTAGCCCGAGCACAGATACGCAGTATTTT. Amino acids: CASSPRTSPSTDTQYF.

Points on this clone: At one boundary the junction diverges from the germline segment, which might be a read error. The chain recombines TRBV7-2 with TRBJ2-2; a weak D match, TRBD2 (5 bases). The CDR3 consists of 16 residues. Per the germline V gene, CDR1 is SGHTA and CDR2 is FQGNSA. The CDR3 loop reads CASSLVSFPRTGELFF. CDR3 sequence (DNA): TGTGCCAGCAGCTTAGTTTCTTTCCCACGCACCGGGGAGCTGTTCTTT.